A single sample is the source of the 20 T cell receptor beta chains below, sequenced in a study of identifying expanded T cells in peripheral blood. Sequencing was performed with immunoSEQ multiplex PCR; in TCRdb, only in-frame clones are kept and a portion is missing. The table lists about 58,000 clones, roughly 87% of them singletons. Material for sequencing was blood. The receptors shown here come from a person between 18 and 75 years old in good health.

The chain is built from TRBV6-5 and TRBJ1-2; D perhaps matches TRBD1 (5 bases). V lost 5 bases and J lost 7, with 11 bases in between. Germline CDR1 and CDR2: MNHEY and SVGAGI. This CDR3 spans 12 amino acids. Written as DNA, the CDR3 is TGTGCCAGCAGTGGGACTACAGGTGGCTACACCTTC. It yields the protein CASSGTTGGYTF.

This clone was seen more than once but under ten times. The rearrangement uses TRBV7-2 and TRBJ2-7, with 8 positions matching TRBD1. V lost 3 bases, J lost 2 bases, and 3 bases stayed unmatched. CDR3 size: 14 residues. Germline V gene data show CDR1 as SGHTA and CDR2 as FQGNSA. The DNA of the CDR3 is TGTGCCAGCAGCTTGGACAGGGTCCCCTACGAGCAGTACTTC. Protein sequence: CASSLDRVPYEQYF. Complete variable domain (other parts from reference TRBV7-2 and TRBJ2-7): GAGVSQSPSNKVTEKGKDVELRCDPISGHTALYWYRQSLGQGLEFLIYFQGNSAPDKSGLPSDRFSAERTGGSVSTLTIQRTQQEDSAVYLCASSLDRVPYEQYFGPGTRLTVT.

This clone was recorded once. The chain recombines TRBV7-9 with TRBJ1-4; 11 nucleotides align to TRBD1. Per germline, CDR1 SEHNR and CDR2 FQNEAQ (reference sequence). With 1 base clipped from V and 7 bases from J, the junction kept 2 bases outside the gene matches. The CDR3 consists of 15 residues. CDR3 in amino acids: CASSLGTGGGEKLFF. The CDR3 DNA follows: TGTGCCAGCAGCTTAGGGACAGGGGGCGGTGAAAAACTGTTTTTT.

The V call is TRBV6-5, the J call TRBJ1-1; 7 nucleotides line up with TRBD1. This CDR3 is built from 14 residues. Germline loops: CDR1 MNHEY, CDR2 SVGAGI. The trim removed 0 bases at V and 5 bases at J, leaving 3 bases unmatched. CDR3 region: CASSYSTGLTEAFF. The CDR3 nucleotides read TGTGCCAGCAGTTACTCGACAGGGTTAACTGAAGCTTTCTTT.

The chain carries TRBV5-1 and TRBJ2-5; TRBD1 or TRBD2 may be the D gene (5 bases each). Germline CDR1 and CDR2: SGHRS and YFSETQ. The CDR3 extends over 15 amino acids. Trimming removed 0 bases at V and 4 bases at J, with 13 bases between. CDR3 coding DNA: TGCGCCAGCAGCTTGGAATGGGGGAGTAGAGAGACCCAGTACTTC. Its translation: CASSLEWGSRETQYF.

The CDR3 DNA is TGCGCCAGCAGCTCCTCCGGGACTAGCGGTACCCAGTACTTC. Its translation: CASSSSGTSGTQYF. The V call is TRBV5-1, the J call TRBJ2-5; 11 nucleotides align to TRBD2. CDR3 length: 14 amino acids. Germline-derived CDR1 and CDR2 are SGHRS and YFSETQ. Trimming removed 3 bases from V and 8 bases from J; junction bases left unmatched: 6.

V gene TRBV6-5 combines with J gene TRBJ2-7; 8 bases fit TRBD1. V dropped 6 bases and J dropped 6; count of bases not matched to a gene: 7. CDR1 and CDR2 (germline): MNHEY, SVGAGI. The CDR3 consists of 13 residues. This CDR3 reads CASSQGQAGEQYF. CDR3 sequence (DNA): TGTGCCAGCAGCCAGGGACAGGCGGGCGAGCAGTACTTC.

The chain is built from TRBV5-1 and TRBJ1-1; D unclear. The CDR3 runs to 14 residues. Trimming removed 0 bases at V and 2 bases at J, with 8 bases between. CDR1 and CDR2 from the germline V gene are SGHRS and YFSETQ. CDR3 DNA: TGCGCCAGCAGCTTGGGAGACCTTAACACTGAAGCTTTCTTT. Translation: CASSLGDLNTEAFF.

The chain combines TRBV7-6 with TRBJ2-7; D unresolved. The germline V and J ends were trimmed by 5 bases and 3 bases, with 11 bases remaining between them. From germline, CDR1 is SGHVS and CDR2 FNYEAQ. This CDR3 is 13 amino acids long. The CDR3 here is CASSPSVYYEQYF. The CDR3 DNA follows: TGTGCCAGCAGCCCCTCAGTTTACTACGAGCAGTACTTC.

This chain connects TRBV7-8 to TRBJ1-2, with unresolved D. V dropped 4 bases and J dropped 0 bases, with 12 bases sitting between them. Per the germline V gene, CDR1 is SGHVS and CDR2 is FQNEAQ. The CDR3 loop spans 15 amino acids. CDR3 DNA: TGTGCCAGCAGCTCTGGTCGAGGGTCTAACTATGGCTACACCTTC. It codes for CASSSGRGSNYGYTF.

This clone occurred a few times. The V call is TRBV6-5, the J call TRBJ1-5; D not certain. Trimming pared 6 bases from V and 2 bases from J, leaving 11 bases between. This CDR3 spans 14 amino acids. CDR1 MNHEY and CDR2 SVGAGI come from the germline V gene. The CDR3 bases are TGTGCCAGCAGACTCCGCTGGGGCAATCAGCCCCAGCATTTT. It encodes CASRLRWGNQPQHF.

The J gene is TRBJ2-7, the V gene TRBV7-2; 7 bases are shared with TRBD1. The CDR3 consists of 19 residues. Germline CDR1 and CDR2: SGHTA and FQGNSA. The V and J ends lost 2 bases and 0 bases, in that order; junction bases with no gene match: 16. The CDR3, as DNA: TGTGCCAGCAGCTTAAAACCCAGGGGGTCCACCCCCCGCTCCTACGAGCAGTACTTC. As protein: CASSLKPRGSTPRSYEQYF.

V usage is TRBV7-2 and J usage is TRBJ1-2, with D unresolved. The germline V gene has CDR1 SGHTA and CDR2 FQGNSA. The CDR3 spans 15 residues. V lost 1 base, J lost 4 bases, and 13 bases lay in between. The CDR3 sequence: CASSLGPSVGYGYTF. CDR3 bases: TGTGCCAGCAGCTTAGGGCCATCCGTGGGCTATGGCTACACCTTC.

CDR3 bases: TGTGCCAGCAGTGAATTTTTCAGGGCTGGGGGAGAGACCCAGTACTTC. Protein: CASSEFFRAGGETQYF. The rearrangement joins TRBV25-1 to TRBJ2-5; the D gene could be TRBD1 or TRBD2 (5 bases each). The germline V and J ends were trimmed by 1 base and 4 bases, with 16 bases remaining between them. Germline V gives CDR1 MGHDK, CDR2 SYGVNS. The CDR3 has 16 amino acids. The full variable domain, rest sourced from reference TRBV25-1 and TRBJ2-5, is EADIYQTPRYLVIGTGKKITLECSQTMGHDKMYWYQQDPGMELHLIHYSYGVNSTEKGDLSSESTVSRIRTEHFPLTLESARPSHTSQYLCASSEFFRAGGETQYFGPGTRLLVL.

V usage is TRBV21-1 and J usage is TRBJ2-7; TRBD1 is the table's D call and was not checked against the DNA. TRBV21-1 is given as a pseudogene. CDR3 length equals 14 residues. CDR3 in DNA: TGTGCCAGCAGCCCGCGGGACAGAGGCTACGAGCAGTACTTC. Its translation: CASSPRDRGYEQYF.

CDR3 loop: CASTSQSMTGGTQYF. CDR3 in DNA: TGTGCCAGCACCTCCCAGAGCATGACAGGAGGGACCCAGTACTTC. The rearrangement joins TRBV11-2 to TRBJ2-5, with a tentative D call TRBD1 (6 bases). This CDR3 has 15 amino acids. The ends were cut back, 7 bases at V and 7 bases at J, with 22 bases in the middle. Germline-derived CDR1 and CDR2 are SGHAT and FQNNGV.

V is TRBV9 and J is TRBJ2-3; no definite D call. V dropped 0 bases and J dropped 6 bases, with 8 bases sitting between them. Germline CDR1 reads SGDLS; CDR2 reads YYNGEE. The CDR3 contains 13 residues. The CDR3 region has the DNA TGTGCCAGCAGCGTAGGATACGGGGATACGCAGTATTTT. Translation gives CASSVGYGDTQYF. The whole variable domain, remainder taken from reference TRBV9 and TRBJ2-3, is DSGVTQTPKHLITATGQRVTLRCSPRSGDLSVYWYQQSLDQGLQFLIQYYNGEERAKGNILERFSAQQFPDLHSELNLSSLELGDSALYFCASSVGYGDTQYFGPGTRLTVL.

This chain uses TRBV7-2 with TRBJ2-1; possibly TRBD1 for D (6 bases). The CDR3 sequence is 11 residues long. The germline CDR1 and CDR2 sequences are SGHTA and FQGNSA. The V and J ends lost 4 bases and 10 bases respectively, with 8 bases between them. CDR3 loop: CASSYGTEQFF. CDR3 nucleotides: TGTGCCAGCAGCTACGGGACAGAGCAGTTCTTC.

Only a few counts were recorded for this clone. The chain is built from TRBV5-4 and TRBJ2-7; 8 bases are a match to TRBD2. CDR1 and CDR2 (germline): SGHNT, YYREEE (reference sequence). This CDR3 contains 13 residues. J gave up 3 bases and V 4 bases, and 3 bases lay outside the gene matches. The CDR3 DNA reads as TGTGCCAGCAGCAGGGGACTAGGCTACGAGCAGTACTTC. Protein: CASSRGLGYEQYF.

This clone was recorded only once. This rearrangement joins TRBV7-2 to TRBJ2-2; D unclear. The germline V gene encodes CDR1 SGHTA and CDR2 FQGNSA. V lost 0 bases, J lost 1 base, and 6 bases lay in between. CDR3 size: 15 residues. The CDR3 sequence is CASSLARLNTGELFF. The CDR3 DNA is TGTGCCAGCAGCTTAGCCCGATTGAACACCGGGGAGCTGTTTTTT.